Shown below are 15 T cell receptor beta chains from a single sample sequenced in a study of blood T cell repertoires in COVID-19. Clones were read by immunoSEQ multiplex PCR, and TCRdb kept only the in-frame ones, dropping some. The table records about 26,000 clones, around 92% of them present only once. The sequenced sample was peripheral blood. The receptor set was obtained from a human donor in a cohort sampled during active COVID-19.

The chain carries TRBV6-6 and TRBJ1-5, with TRBD1 matching over 12 bases. Germline V lookup: CDR1 MNHNY, CDR2 SVGAGI (reference sequence). V trimming: 0 bases; J trimming: 6 bases; junction bases outside the gene matches: 3. The CDR3 is 16 residues long. CDR3 amino acids: CASSYSGQGAGQPQHF. CDR3 nucleotide sequence: TGTGCCAGCAGTTACTCGGGACAGGGGGCTGGTCAGCCCCAGCATTTT.

The rearrangement links TRBV7-2 to TRBJ2-5, with 7 bases matching TRBD1. The germline V gene encodes CDR1 SGHTA and CDR2 FQGNSA. The CDR3 sequence is 18 residues long. The V gene end was trimmed by 1 base and the J gene end by 5 bases; junction bases not matched to a gene: 16. The CDR3 region is CASSLDLGARGIGETQYF. The CDR3 DNA follows: TGTGCCAGCAGCTTAGACCTGGGGGCCAGGGGGATAGGGGAGACCCAGTACTTC.

V and J are TRBV5-1 and TRBJ2-1; 9 bases are shared with TRBD2. The CDR3 contains 13 residues. V dropped 9 bases and J dropped 6; count of bases not matched to a gene: 7. CDR1 is SGHRS and CDR2 is YFSETQ in the germline V gene. The CDR3 protein is CATNSGGSNEQFF. CDR3 nucleotides: TGCGCCACCAACAGCGGGGGGAGCAATGAGCAGTTCTTC.

This chain uses TRBV19 with TRBJ1-2; the D gene is possibly TRBD1 (5 bases). V dropped 5 bases and J dropped 1 base, with 11 bases sitting between them. The CDR3 sequence is 14 residues long. The germline V gene encodes CDR1 LNHDA and CDR2 SQIVND (reference sequence). Here the CDR3 reads CASSSQGLNYGYTF. CDR3 DNA: TGTGCCAGTAGTTCGCAGGGACTTAACTATGGCTACACCTTC.

The chain couples TRBV30 to TRBJ1-1; 11 nucleotides agree with TRBD1. The length of the CDR3 is 15 residues. Germline loops: CDR1 GTSNPN, CDR2 SVGIG (reference sequence). The V gene end was trimmed by 2 bases and the J gene end by 3 bases; junction bases not matched to a gene: 5. The chain's CDR3 is CAWSLGQGADTEAFF. CDR3 DNA: TGTGCCTGGAGTTTAGGACAGGGGGCGGACACTGAAGCTTTCTTT.

This chain uses TRBV12-3 or TRBV12-4 with TRBJ2-7; 7 bases match TRBD1. Unmatched junction bases numbered 5, after V lost 6 bases and J lost 3 bases. The CDR3 totals 13 residues. CDR3 coding DNA: TGTGCCAGCAGCCTGGGACAGCTCTACGAGCAGTACTTC. It codes for CASSLGQLYEQYF.

The rearrangement links TRBV9 to TRBJ1-2; D possibly corresponds to TRBD1 (5 bases). The V and J ends lost 3 bases and 2 bases respectively, with 17 bases between them. This CDR3 is built from 16 residues. CDR1 and CDR2 from the germline V gene are SGDLS and YYNGEE. CDR3 bases: TGTGCCAGCAGCGGTCAAGACAGAGATGGAAACTATGGCTACACCTTC. It codes for CASSGQDRDGNYGYTF.

The chain combines TRBV20-1 with TRBJ1-4; tentatively, D is TRBD1 (6 bases). Trimming took off 3 bases at V and 2 bases at J, with 16 bases between the two ends. In germline, CDR1 is DFQATT, CDR2 SNEGSKA (reference sequence). The CDR3 loop spans 16 amino acids. This CDR3 is CSASRNRDGTNEKLFF. CDR3 nucleotide sequence: TGCAGTGCTAGTCGGAACAGGGATGGGACTAATGAAAAACTGTTTTTT.

This chain joins TRBV5-1 and TRBJ2-1; D call uncertain. This CDR3 spans 16 amino acids. Trimming shortened V by 4 bases and J by 4 bases, and 18 bases separated the two germline ends. Germline CDR1 reads SGHRS; CDR2 reads YFSETQ. CDR3 DNA: TGCGCCAGCAGCCCTCTGAGCGCGAGTTCTTACAATGAGCAGTTCTTC. This sequence encodes CASSPLSASSYNEQFF.

This chain joins TRBV11-2 and TRBJ2-3; TRBD2 aligns across 8 bases. The J segment lost 7 bases and the V segment lost 1 base, leaving 4 bases of the junction unmatched. Germline V gene lookup returns CDR1 SGHAT and CDR2 FQNNGV. This CDR3 comprises 14 residues. This chain's CDR3 is CASSLAGGGNTQYF. Here the CDR3 DNA reads TGTGCCAGCAGCTTAGCGGGAGGGGGGAATACGCAGTATTTT. The full variable domain, in which reference TRBV11-2 and TRBJ2-3 provide the parts outside the CDR3, is EAGVAQSPRYKIIEKRQSVAFWCNPISGHATLYWYQQILGQGPKLLIQFQNNGVVDDSQLPKDRFSAERLKGVDSTLKIQPAKLEDSAVYLCASSLAGGGNTQYFGPGTRLTVL.

V and J are TRBV25-1 and TRBJ1-3; the D is unclear. Germline-derived CDR1 and CDR2 are MGHDK and SYGVNS. The CDR3 spans 13 residues. The germline V and J ends were trimmed by 5 bases and 1 base, with 6 bases remaining between them. CDR3 DNA sequence: TGTGCCAGCAGTCAGGTGTCTGGAAACACCATATATTTT. The encoded protein is CASSQVSGNTIYF.

For this clone: One end of the junction is discordant with germline, which a read error may explain. This chain connects TRBV5-4 to TRBJ1-2, with a tentative D call TRBD1 (5 bases). CDR1 and CDR2 (germline): SGHNT, YYREEE (reference sequence). The CDR3 extends over 14 amino acids. Here the CDR3 DNA reads TGTGCCAGCAGTTTGGGACGCCTGGAGGGTGGCTACACCTTC. This translates into CASSLGRLEGGYTF.

The chain recombines TRBV7-2 with TRBJ2-7; 9 bases agree with TRBD2. The length of the CDR3 is 15 residues. J gave up 2 bases and V 4 bases, and 6 bases lay outside the gene matches. Per germline, CDR1 SGHTA and CDR2 FQGNSA. CDR3 in amino acids: CASSWGSGSPYEQYF. CDR3 DNA: TGTGCCAGCAGCTGGGGTAGCGGGAGCCCCTACGAGCAGTACTTC.

The chain combines TRBV12-3 or TRBV12-4 with TRBJ2-7; D is perhaps TRBD1 (5 bases). Between the trimmed V and J ends, which lost 4 bases and 3 bases, there was a span of 10 bases. The CDR3 covers 13 residues. CDR3 coding DNA: TGTGCCAGCAGTTACCTTCAGGGCTACGAGCAGTACTTC. It codes for CASSYLQGYEQYF.

The rearrangement joins TRBV5-1 to TRBJ2-5; D is possibly TRBD2 (6 bases). The V gene's germline CDR1 is SGHRS and CDR2 YFSETQ. Trimming left V 0 bases short and J 5 bases short, with 11 bases between. The CDR3 is 14 amino acids. CDR3: CASSLVLSGETQYF. CDR3 DNA sequence: TGCGCCAGCAGCTTGGTGTTAAGCGGGGAGACCCAGTACTTC. Supplemented by reference TRBV5-1 and TRBJ2-5, the full variable domain reads KAGVTQTPRYLIKTRGQQVTLSCSPISGHRSVSWYQQTPGQGLQFLFEYFSETQRNKGNFPGRFSGRQFSNSRSEMNVSTLELGDSALYLCASSLVLSGETQYFGPGTRLLVL.